The 27 T cell receptor beta chains below all came from one sample that was sequenced in a study of T cells after yellow fever vaccination. TCRdb ran MiXCR on the 5' RACE reads and lists one entry per CDR3 protein. The data hold hundreds of thousands of distinct CDR3 sequences, with 4.1% observed a single time. Sample: PBMCs, taken 5 days after the yellow fever booster vaccination. The receptor source for this set is a man younger than 30 who received the YFV17D yellow fever vaccine.

The rearrangement uses TRBV24-1 and TRBJ2-5; 11 bases align to TRBD1. Germline V gives CDR1 KGHDR, CDR2 SFDVKD. The CDR3 is 16 amino acids. V lost 3 bases, J lost 4 bases, and 6 bases stayed unmatched. This chain's CDR3 is CATSDVRDRGIETQYF. The CDR3 nucleotides read TGTGCCACCAGTGATGTCCGGGACAGGGGGATAGAGACCCAGTACTTC.

This clonotype was seen a few times. CDR3 in amino acids: CSAREHNSNEKLFF. DNA for the CDR3: TGCAGCGCACGAGAACACAACTCTAATGAAAAACTGTTTTTT. V and J are TRBV29-1 and TRBJ1-4; no clear D gene. There are 14 residues in the CDR3. V lost 7 bases and J lost 3, with 15 bases in between. Germline V lookup: CDR1 SQVTM, CDR2 ANQGSEA.

V usage is TRBV30 and J usage is TRBJ1-2; D remains unclear. Germline V CDR1 and CDR2: GTSNPN, SVGIG (reference sequence). The CDR3 covers 13 residues. V dropped 2 bases and J dropped 8 bases, with 15 bases sitting between them. For the CDR3, the DNA is TGTGCCTGGAGTTCGTCGGGGTCGGTCGGCTACACCTTC. Translated: CAWSSSGSVGYTF. Full variable domain (rest looked up from reference TRBV30 and TRBJ1-2): SQTIHQWPATLVQPVGSPLSLECTVEGTSNPNLYWYRQAAGRGLQLLFYSVGIGQISSEVPQNLSASRPQDRQFILSSKKLLLSDSGFYLCAWSSSGSVGYTFGSGTRLTVV.

V and J are TRBV5-6 and TRBJ2-7; D possibly corresponds to TRBD1 (5 bases). V was cut by 0 bases and J by 5 bases, with 6 bases left in between. Germline V gives CDR1 SGHDT, CDR2 YYEEEE. CDR3 size: 12 residues. The CDR3 spells CASSLARDEQYV. Here the CDR3 DNA reads TGTGCCAGCAGCTTGGCCAGGGACGAGCAGTACGTC.

This clonotype was seen a few times. The V and J genes are TRBV19 and TRBJ2-1, with D maybe TRBD1 (6 bases). The germline V and J ends were trimmed by 5 bases and 7 bases, with 24 bases remaining between them. The CDR3 runs to 17 residues. CDR1 and CDR2 from the germline V gene are LNHDA and SQIVND (reference sequence). CDR3 residues: CASSLQGFEGYGNEQFF. CDR3 sequence (DNA): TGTGCCAGTAGTCTACAGGGTTTCGAGGGGTATGGAAATGAGCAGTTCTTC. The full variable domain, in which reference TRBV19 and TRBJ2-1 provide the parts outside the CDR3, is DGGITQSPKYLFRKEGQNVTLSCEQNLNHDAMYWYRQDPGQGLRLIYYSQIVNDFQKGDIAEGYSVSREKKESFPLTVTSAQKNPTAFYLCASSLQGFEGYGNEQFFGPGTRLTVL.

There are many counts of this clonotype. The rearrangement uses TRBV24-1 and TRBJ1-2; D gene unclear. CDR1 is KGHDR, CDR2 SFDVKD, per germline. Trimming took off 0 bases at V and 4 bases at J, with 5 bases between the two ends. The CDR3 length is 13 residues. CDR3 loop: CATSDLTGYGYTF. Written as DNA, the CDR3 is TGTGCCACCAGTGATTTGACGGGCTATGGCTACACCTTC.

The chain links TRBV12-3 or TRBV12-4 to TRBJ2-7; no reliable D call. This CDR3 contains 13 residues. V dropped 3 bases and J dropped 6 bases, with 12 bases sitting between them. CDR3 sequence: CASSLSHSGEQYF. For the CDR3, the DNA is TGTGCCAGCAGTTTGTCGCACTCCGGCGAGCAGTACTTC.

This clonotype was picked up a small number of times. The chain uses TRBV4-3 and TRBJ1-2; D may be TRBD1 (6 bases). This CDR3 has 12 residues. Per the germline V gene, CDR1 is LGHNA and CDR2 is YSLEER. Between the trimmed V and J ends, which lost 3 bases and 7 bases, there was a span of 9 bases. The CDR3 sequence is CASSQGASGYTF. The CDR3 coding sequence is TGCGCCAGCAGCCAGGGGGCGAGTGGCTACACCTTC.

This clonotype occurred many times. The rearrangement links TRBV7-6 to TRBJ2-3, with a tentative D call TRBD2 (6 bases). The CDR3 covers 15 residues. Germline CDR1 and CDR2: SGHVS and FNYEAQ. Between the trimmed V and J ends, which lost 5 bases and 6 bases, there was a span of 18 bases. DNA of the CDR3: TGTGCCAGCAGCCCGGAGTGGGGGGATCCGGATACGCAGTATTTT. Translated, it gives CASSPEWGDPDTQYF.

This clonotype was seen only a few times. J is TRBJ2-1 and V is TRBV19; 8 bases align to TRBD1. The V and J ends lost 4 bases and 8 bases, in that order; junction bases with no gene match: 1. Germline V lookup: CDR1 LNHDA, CDR2 SQIVND (reference sequence). This CDR3 has 12 amino acids. The CDR3 bases are TGTGCCAGTAGTACCAGGGGGCATGAGCAGTTCTTC. It translates to CASSTRGHEQFF.

This clonotype turned up a few times. The V and J genes are TRBV6-5 and TRBJ1-1; D is perhaps TRBD1 (6 bases). With 5 bases removed from V and 3 bases from J, the gap between germline ends came to 16 bases. Germline CDR1 is MNHEY and CDR2 is SVGAGI. The CDR3 totals 15 residues. CDR3 in amino acids: CASSGRQALHTEAFF. In DNA form, the CDR3 reads TGTGCCAGCAGTGGCCGACAGGCCCTGCACACTGAAGCTTTCTTT.

This clonotype was seen more than once but under ten times. The chain has TRBV5-1 and TRBJ2-5; TRBD2 matches at 14 bases. The CDR3 totals 18 residues. Germline trimming cut 1 base from V and 4 bases from J; bases unmatched to any gene: 9. The germline gives CDR1 SGHRS, CDR2 YFSETQ. CDR3 coding DNA: TGCGCCAGCAGCTTGTATTGGACTAGCGGGGGGTCTAGAGAGACCCAGTACTTC. As protein: CASSLYWTSGGSRETQYF.

The chain uses TRBV5-1 and TRBJ1-6, with D perhaps TRBD1 (6 bases). Germline-derived CDR1 and CDR2 are SGHRS and YFSETQ. V lost 4 bases, J lost 0 bases, and 14 bases lay in between. The CDR3 is made up of 17 amino acids. The DNA for the CDR3 is TGCGCCAGCAGCGCGGACAGTTCAAGCTCCTATAATTCACCCCTCCACTTT. Its protein is CASSADSSSSYNSPLHF.

This clonotype was counted many times. As DNA, the CDR3 is TGTGCCAGCAGCTTGGGACAGGGAGATTACGGGGAGCTGTTTTTT. Translating gives CASSLGQGDYGELFF. The chain couples TRBV7-2 to TRBJ2-2, with TRBD1 identical over 9 bases. The germline V gene encodes CDR1 SGHTA and CDR2 FQGNSA. This CDR3 spans 15 amino acids. The junction had 6 bases not matched to a gene; V was cut back by 3 bases and J by 7 bases.

The rearrangement joins TRBV7-2 to TRBJ2-7; D unclear. CDR1 and CDR2 (germline): SGHTA, FQGNSA. The CDR3 runs to 14 residues. Trimming cost V 7 bases and J 0 bases, with 13 bases left between them. The CDR3 spells CASTLVGSSYEQYF. The CDR3 bases are TGTGCCAGCACCCTTGTAGGGTCCTCCTACGAGCAGTACTTC.

This clonotype came up a few times. V usage is TRBV3-1 and J usage is TRBJ2-7; D unresolved. Between the trimmed V and J ends, which lost 0 bases and 2 bases, there was a span of 17 bases. The CDR3 loop spans 17 amino acids. From germline, CDR1 is LGHDT and CDR2 YNNKEL (reference sequence). CDR3 amino acids: CASSQELESRATYEQYF. CDR3 DNA: TGTGCCAGCAGCCAAGAGTTGGAGTCACGGGCGACCTACGAGCAGTACTTC.

This clonotype was counted only a few times. This may be a read error, as it is one base from a much larger clone. The genes are TRBV7-2 and TRBJ2-3; TRBD2 matches 11 bases. The CDR3 has 15 amino acids. CDR1 SGHTA and CDR2 FQGNSA come from the germline V gene. Losses at the gene ends were 3 bases for V and 2 bases for J; bases not matched to a gene: 1. The CDR3 sequence is CASSFSGGDTDTQYF. DNA for the CDR3: TGTGCCAGCAGCTTTAGCGGGGGGGACACAGATACGCAGTATTTT.

J is TRBJ2-5 and V is TRBV11-2; the D is unclear. Germline CDR1 SGHAT, CDR2 FQNNGV. The V gene lost 4 bases and the J gene lost 3 bases, with 12 bases spanning the gap. CDR3 length: 14 residues. The CDR3 DNA reads TGTGCCAGCAGCTCCCCCCCGGAGAAAGAGACCCAGTACTTC. This gives the protein CASSSPPEKETQYF.

In this sample, this clonotype turned up a few times. The genes are TRBV5-1 and TRBJ2-3; D may be TRBD2 (5 bases). Germline CDR1 and CDR2: SGHRS and YFSETQ. The CDR3 loop spans 16 amino acids. V was pared by 2 bases and J by 3 bases, with 16 bases between. The CDR3 reads CASSFLRADKTDTQYF. For the CDR3, the DNA is TGCGCCAGCAGCTTCCTGCGAGCGGATAAAACAGATACGCAGTATTTT.

In its sample, this clonotype was seen a few times. The chain joins TRBV6-5 to TRBJ1-2, with D perhaps TRBD1 (5 bases). CDR1 and CDR2 from the germline V gene are MNHEY and SVGAGI. V lost 6 bases to trimming and J lost 8 bases, with 22 bases between them. The CDR3 loop spans 15 amino acids. The CDR3 DNA reads as TGTGCCAGCAGACGCGGGGACGCACAAAATCGGGGCTACACCTTC. Translation gives CASRRGDAQNRGYTF.

This clonotype came up many times. The CDR3 reads CASGVDSSYEQYV. As DNA, the CDR3 is TGTGCCAGCGGAGTCGACAGTTCCTACGAGCAGTACGTC. The rearrangement uses TRBV6-1 and TRBJ2-7, with a weak D call TRBD1 (5 bases). Trimming cost V 8 bases and J 1 base, with 12 bases left between them. CDR3 length: 13 amino acids. CDR1 is MNHNS, CDR2 SASEGT, per germline.

This clonotype was recorded a few times. The chain couples TRBV29-1 to TRBJ2-5; possibly TRBD2 for D (5 bases). CDR3 size: 12 residues. The V end was cut by 8 bases, the J end by 4 bases, with 14 bases between. Germline V lookup: CDR1 SQVTM, CDR2 ANQGSEA. This CDR3 is CSPGIGLETQYF. DNA for the CDR3: TGCAGCCCGGGGATCGGGCTAGAGACCCAGTACTTC. The variable domain in full, completed from reference TRBV29-1 and TRBJ2-5, reads SAVISQKPSRDICQRGTSLTIQCQVDSQVTMMFWYRQQPGQSLTLIATANQGSEATYESGFVIDKFPISRPNLTFSTLTVSNMSPEDSSIYLCSPGIGLETQYFGPGTRLLVL.

The table lists this clonotype with many counts. The rearrangement joins TRBV5-1 to TRBJ2-7; D ambiguous. The V end lost 3 bases, the J end lost 5 bases, and 18 bases lay between the germline ends. The germline CDR1 and CDR2 sequences are SGHRS and YFSETQ. The CDR3 sequence is 15 residues long. This chain's CDR3 is CASSSPSIGRNEQYV. The CDR3 DNA reads as TGCGCCAGCAGCTCCCCCTCCATTGGACGGAACGAGCAGTACGTC.

This clonotype was detected a few times. The rearrangement joins TRBV6-2 or TRBV6-3 to TRBJ2-7; D possibly uses TRBD1 or TRBD2 (6 bases each). Germline CDR1 and CDR2: MNHEY and SVGEGT. This CDR3 has 16 amino acids. V was clipped by 3 bases and J by 0 bases, with 15 bases between them. DNA for the CDR3: TGTGCCAGCAGTTATTCGCGGGACACGAGCTCCTACGAGCAGTACGTC. Protein sequence: CASSYSRDTSSYEQYV.

The chain is built from TRBV4-1 and TRBJ2-5; 11 bases map to TRBD2. Germline values: CDR1 MGHRA, CDR2 YSYEKL. The junction had 7 bases not matched to a gene; V was cut back by 2 bases and J by 2 bases. This CDR3 spans 17 amino acids. The CDR3 protein is CASSQPPSGGNQETQYF. The CDR3 DNA follows: TGCGCCAGCAGCCAACCTCCTAGCGGGGGGAATCAAGAGACCCAGTACTTC.

This clonotype was detected only a few times. The gene calls are TRBV29-1 and TRBJ1-2; D is possibly TRBD1 (6 bases). V lost 1 base and J lost 6, with 12 bases in between. CDR3 size: 13 residues. Germline V CDR1 and CDR2: SQVTM, ANQGSEA. CDR3: CSVEGTGIDGYTF. Here the CDR3 DNA reads TGCAGCGTTGAAGGAACAGGGATTGATGGCTACACCTTC.

This clonotype was recorded many times. This rearrangement joins TRBV7-9 to TRBJ2-1, with 10 bases matching TRBD1. The CDR3 is 17 residues long. V lost 5 bases, J lost 5 bases, and 12 bases stayed unmatched. Germline assignment: CDR1 SEHNR and CDR2 FQNEAQ (reference sequence). The CDR3 is CASSQRTGGTQDNEQFF. CDR3 DNA: TGTGCCAGCAGCCAGAGGACAGGGGGGACCCAGGACAATGAGCAGTTCTTC. Together with reference TRBV7-9 and TRBJ2-1, the CDR3 gives the full variable domain: DTGVSQNPRHKITKRGQNVTFRCDPISEHNRLYWYRQTLGQGPEFLTYFQNEAQLEKSRLLSDRFSAERPKGSFSTLEIQRTEQGDSAMYLCASSQRTGGTQDNEQFFGPGTRLTVL.